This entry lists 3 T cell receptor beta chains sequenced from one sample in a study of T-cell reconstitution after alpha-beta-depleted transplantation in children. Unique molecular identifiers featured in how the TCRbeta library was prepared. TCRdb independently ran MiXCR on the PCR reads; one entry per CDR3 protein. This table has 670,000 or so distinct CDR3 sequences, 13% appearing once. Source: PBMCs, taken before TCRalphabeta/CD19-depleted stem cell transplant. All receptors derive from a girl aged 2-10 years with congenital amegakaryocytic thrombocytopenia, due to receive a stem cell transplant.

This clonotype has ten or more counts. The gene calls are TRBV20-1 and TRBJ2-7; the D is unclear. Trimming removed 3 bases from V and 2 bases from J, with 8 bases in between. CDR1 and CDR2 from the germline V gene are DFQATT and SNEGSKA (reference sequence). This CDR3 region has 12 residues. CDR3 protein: CSARDWTYEQYF. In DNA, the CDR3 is TGCAGTGCTAGGGATTGGACCTACGAGCAGTACTTC.

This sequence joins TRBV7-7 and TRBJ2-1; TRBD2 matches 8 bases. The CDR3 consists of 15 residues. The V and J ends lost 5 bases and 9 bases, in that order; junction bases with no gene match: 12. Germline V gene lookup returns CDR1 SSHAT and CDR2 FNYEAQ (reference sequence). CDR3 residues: CASSPRVSGIGEQFF. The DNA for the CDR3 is TGTGCCAGCAGCCCGAGGGTTAGCGGGATCGGTGAGCAGTTCTTC.

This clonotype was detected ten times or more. This CDR3 is CASSLLVEQFF. The CDR3 region has the DNA TGTGCCAGCAGCTTACTGGTTGAGCAGTTCTTC. This chain joins TRBV7-2 and TRBJ2-1, with D hard to call. The germline CDR1 and CDR2 sequences are SGHTA and FQGNSA. This CDR3 comprises 11 residues. Deletions cut 2 bases from V and 9 bases from J, with 5 bases between.